This T cell receptor (beta chain) is drawn from a study of Ad26.COV2.S vaccination and SARS-CoV-2 variants. At the level of the study: Once or twice, 56 days apart, Ad26.COV2.S was delivered intramuscularly.

The CDR3 is 12 amino acids. Trimming took 5 bases from V and 10 from J; bases not matched to a gene: 7. Germline CDR1 reads SQVTM; CDR2 reads ANQGSEA. A note on this clone: Its target is unknown.

Whole-study results and caveats: Those who received the vaccine showed greater spike-specific TCR breadth than those given placebo.

Treatment: 19 received Ad26.COV2.S at low or high dose, single or two shots; about 5 received placebo; per-sample allocation not given. After the first vaccine or placebo injection, samples were drawn on day 63. The table came from immunoSEQ multiplex PCR; TCRdb's copy has only in-frame clones and leaves some out. The sample has 350,000 to 450,000 clones, around 90% seen once. The input for sequencing was peripheral blood, taken in a trial of Ad26.COV2.S vaccine versus placebo. The TCR sequence derives from a person between 18 and 65 years old who received the Ad26.COV2.S COVID-19 vaccine or a placebo. This chain connects TRBV29-1 to TRBJ2-1; the match to TRBD2 covers 8 bases. The chain's CDR3 is CSVLAGGREQFF. CDR3 in DNA: TGCAGCGTTTTGGCGGGGGGACGGGAGCAGTTCTTC.